This T cell receptor beta chain was found in a study of T cell responses to AZD1222 COVID-19 vaccine. Points from the study as a whole: The number of AZD1222 recipients seropositive at baseline was only five or six. Clonal diversity was possibly underestimated; the donors were predominantly white British and more often female.

About this clone: Its cognate antigen is unknown.

TCRdb keeps only in-frame clones here, not all; method: immunoSEQ multiplex PCR. The repertoire holds tens of thousands of clones, 89% seen once, with roughly 2.3% in the top ten. The junction had 9 bases not matched to a gene; V was cut back by 2 bases and J by 4 bases. Looked up from germline, CDR1 is LNHDA and CDR2 is SQIVND (reference sequence). The CDR3 is made up of 17 amino acids. The V call is TRBV19, the J call TRBJ2-7, with 12 bases aligning to TRBD1. The source is an adult in good health. Material: peripheral blood, obtained on day 0 of AZD1222 vaccination. CDR3 DNA sequence: TGTGCCAGTAGTATACAGACCGGGACAGGGGGCAAGTACGAGCAGTACTTC. Translating it yields CASSIQTGTGGKYEQYF.